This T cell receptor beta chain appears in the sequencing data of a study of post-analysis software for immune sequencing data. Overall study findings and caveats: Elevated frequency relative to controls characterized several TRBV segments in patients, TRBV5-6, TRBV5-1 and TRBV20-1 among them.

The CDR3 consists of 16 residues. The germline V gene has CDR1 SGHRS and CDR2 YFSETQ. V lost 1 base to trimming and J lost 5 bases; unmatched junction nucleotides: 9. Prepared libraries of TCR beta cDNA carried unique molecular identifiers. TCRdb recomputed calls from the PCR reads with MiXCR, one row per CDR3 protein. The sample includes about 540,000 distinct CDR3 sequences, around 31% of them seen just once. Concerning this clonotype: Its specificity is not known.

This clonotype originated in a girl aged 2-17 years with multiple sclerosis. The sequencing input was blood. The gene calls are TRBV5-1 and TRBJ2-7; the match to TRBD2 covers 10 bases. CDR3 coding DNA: TGCGCCAGCAGCTTGAGGATAGCGGGAGGTCGCGACGAGCAGTACTTC. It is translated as CASSLRIAGGRDEQYF.